This record concerns one T cell receptor (beta chain) sequence. The antigen is not known. V gave up 5 bases and J gave up 10 bases; unmatched junction bases: 11. CDR3 size: 14 residues. Germline loops: CDR1 SGHRS, CDR2 YFSETQ. This entry is derived from a study of beta chain features in type 1 diabetes. Study-level points and caveats: Shortening that was moderate but significant affected the TCRB CDR3s of Type 1 diabetes patients in all four CD4+ subsets.

Sequenced material consisted of expressed TCRB transcripts (all of the isolated RNA was reverse transcribed). Measured with immunoSEQ multiplex PCR; TCRdb has only the in-frame clones, and not every one. The sample lists 850,000 to 900,000 clones; roughly a sixth were seen once. The specimen was naive CD4+ T cells from blood. The TCR comes from a woman between 18 and 30 years old in good health. The gene calls are TRBV5-1 and TRBJ2-1; 8 bases are shared with TRBD2. The CDR3 region is CASRRLAGLREQFF. The CDR3, as DNA: TGCGCCAGCAGACGTCTAGCGGGCCTGCGGGAGCAGTTCTTC. The whole variable domain, remainder taken from reference TRBV5-1 and TRBJ2-1, is KAGVTQTPRYLIKTRGQQVTLSCSPISGHRSVSWYQQTPGQGLQFLFEYFSETQRNKGNFPGRFSGRQFSNSRSEMNVSTLELGDSALYLCASRRLAGLREQFFGPGTRLTVL.